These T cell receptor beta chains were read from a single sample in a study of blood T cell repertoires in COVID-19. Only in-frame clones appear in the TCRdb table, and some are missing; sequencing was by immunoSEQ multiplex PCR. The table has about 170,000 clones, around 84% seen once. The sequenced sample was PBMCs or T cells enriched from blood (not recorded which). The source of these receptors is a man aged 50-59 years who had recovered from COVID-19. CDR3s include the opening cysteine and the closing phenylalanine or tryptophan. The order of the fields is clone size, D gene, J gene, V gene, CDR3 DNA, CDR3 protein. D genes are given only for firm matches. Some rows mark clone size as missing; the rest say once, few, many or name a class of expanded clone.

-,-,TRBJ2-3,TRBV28,TGTGCCAGCGGCCCTGGCGGGCGGAACACAGATACGCAGTATTTT,CASGPGGRNTDTQYF
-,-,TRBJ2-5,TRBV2,TGTGCCAGCACCCCGTGGAGGGAGACCCAGTACTTC,CASTPWRETQYF
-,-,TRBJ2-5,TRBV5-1,TGCGCCAGCAGCAGGGGGTCTGGCGGGGGAACCCAAGAGACCCAGTACTTC,CASSRGSGGGTQETQYF
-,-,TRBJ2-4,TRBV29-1,TGCAGCGTTGTAAGACAGGGCGCGGGGGGAAACATTCAGTACTTC,CSVVRQGAGGNIQYF
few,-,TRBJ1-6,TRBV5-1,TGCGCCAGCAGCCCGGACGGGAGTAATTCACCCCTCCACTTT,CASSPDGSNSPLHF
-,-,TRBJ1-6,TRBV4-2,TGTGCCAGCAGCCAAGATTGGACAGATCGGAATTCACCCCTCCACTTT,CASSQDWTDRNSPLHF
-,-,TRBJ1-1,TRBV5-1,TGCGCCAGCAGCTACGACACTTTGAACACTGAAGCTTTCTTT,CASSYDTLNTEAFF
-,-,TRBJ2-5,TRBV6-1,TGTGCCAGCAGTGAGGGGGCCCTAAATCAAGAGACCCAGTACTTC,CASSEGALNQETQYF
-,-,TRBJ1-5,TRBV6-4,TGTGCCAGCAGCCGGGACACGGATCAGCCCCAGCATTTT,CASSRDTDQPQHF
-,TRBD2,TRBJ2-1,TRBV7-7,TGTGCTAGCAGCTTAGGTACCCGGGGGGGCAATGAGCAGTTCTTC,CASSLGTRGGNEQFF
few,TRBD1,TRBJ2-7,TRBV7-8,TGTGCCAGCAGCGTCGGGGACAGACTAAACGAGCAGTACTTC,CASSVGDRLNEQYF
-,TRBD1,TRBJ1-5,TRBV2,TGTGCCAGCAGTGGACAGGGTTATCAGCCCCAGCATTTT,CASSGQGYQPQHF
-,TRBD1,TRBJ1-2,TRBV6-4,TGTGCCAGCAGTGTCGACTACAGGGGATCTAACTATGGCTACACCTTC,CASSVDYRGSNYGYTF
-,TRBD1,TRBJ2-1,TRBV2,TGTGCCAGCACCTCGACAGGGAGCTCCTACAATGAGCAGTTCTTC,CASTSTGSSYNEQFF
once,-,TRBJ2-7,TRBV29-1,TGCAGCGTTGACGGAGCCAGGGGGGAATACGAGCAGTACTTC,CSVDGARGEYEQYF
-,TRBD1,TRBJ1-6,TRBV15,TGTGCCACCAGCAGCCCAGGGGGGCGTCATTCACCCCTCCACTTT,CATSSPGGRHSPLHF
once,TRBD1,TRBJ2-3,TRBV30,TGTGCCTGGAGTACAGGGGTCGCGTTTCGGAGCACAGATACGCAGTATTTT,CAWSTGVAFRSTDTQYF
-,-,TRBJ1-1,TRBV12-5,TGTGCTAGTGGTAAAGAAACAGGGAACACTGAAGCTTTCTTT,CASGKETGNTEAFF
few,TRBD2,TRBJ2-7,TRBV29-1,TGCAGCGTGGGACTAGCGGGGGGAATCTACGAGCAGTACTTC,CSVGLAGGIYEQYF
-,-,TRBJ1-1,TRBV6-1,TGTGCCAGCAGCGAAGGGAGGGGCGGCACTGAAGCTTTCTTT,CASSEGRGGTEAFF
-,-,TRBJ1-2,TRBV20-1,TGCAGTGCTACCCCGGGGGACGGCTACACCTTC,CSATPGDGYTF
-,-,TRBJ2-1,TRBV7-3,TGTGCCAGCAGCCCTAATACTTTTGCGAATGAGCAGTTCTTC,CASSPNTFANEQFF
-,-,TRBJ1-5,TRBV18,TGTGCCAGCTCACCAACAGGGTCTAGCAATCAGCCCCAGCATTTT,CASSPTGSSNQPQHF
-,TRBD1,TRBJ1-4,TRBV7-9,TGTGCCAGCAGCCCGAGGACAGGCCGTAATGAAAAACTGTTTTTT,CASSPRTGRNEKLFF
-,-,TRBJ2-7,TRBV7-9,TGTGCCAGCGGAACCGGGGGAGTCGGCTACGAGCAGTACTTC,CASGTGGVGYEQYF
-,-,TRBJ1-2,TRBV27,TGTGCCAGCAGTTTGAGTCGGGTCGGCCGCGGCTACACCTTC,CASSLSRVGRGYTF
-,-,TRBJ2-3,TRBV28,TGTGCCAGCAAAACTAGCACAGATACGCAGTATTTT,CASKTSTDTQYF
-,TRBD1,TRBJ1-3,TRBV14,TGTGCCAGCAGCCCCGGGACAGGGGGGTCTGGAAACACCATATATTTT,CASSPGTGGSGNTIYF
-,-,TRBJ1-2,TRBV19,TGTGCCAGTAGTATAGGCCCGGGGAACTATGGCTACACCTTC,CASSIGPGNYGYTF
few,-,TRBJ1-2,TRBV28,TGTGCCAGCACTGCCGCGGCCTATGGCTACACCTTC,CASTAAAYGYTF
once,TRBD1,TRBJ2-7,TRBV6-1,TGTGCCAGCAGACTCGGGACAGGGGATATCCACGAGCAGTACTTC,CASRLGTGDIHEQYF
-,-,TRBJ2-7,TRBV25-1,TGTGCCAGCAGTGTCCCGGGTCCATCGACCTACGAGCAGTACTTC,CASSVPGPSTYEQYF
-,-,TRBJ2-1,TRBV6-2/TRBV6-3,TGTGCCAGCAGCCCGGTTAGTCCGGAGCAGTTCTTC,CASSPVSPEQFF
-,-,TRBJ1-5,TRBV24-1,TGTGCCACTTCACCGGACAGCCGCATTGGGCCCCAGCATTTT,CATSPDSRIGPQHF
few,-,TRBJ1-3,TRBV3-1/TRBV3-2,TGTGCCAGCAGCCAAGACCGACAGAGACGCTCTGGAAACACCATATATTTT,CASSQDRQRRSGNTIYF
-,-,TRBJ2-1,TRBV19,TGTGCCAGTAGTTTGATTGGTCAGACAAGCTCCTACAATGAGCAGTTCTTC,CASSLIGQTSSYNEQFF
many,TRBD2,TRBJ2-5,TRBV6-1,TGTGCCAGCAGTGAACTAGCGGGGGGGCAAGAGACCCAGTACTTC,CASSELAGGQETQYF
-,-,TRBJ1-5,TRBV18,TGTGCCAGCTCACCAGACAGCCGCAATCAGCCCCAGCATTTT,CASSPDSRNQPQHF
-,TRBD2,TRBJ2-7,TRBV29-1,TGCAGCGTCGGACTAGGTGTATCTTACGAGCAGTACTTC,CSVGLGVSYEQYF